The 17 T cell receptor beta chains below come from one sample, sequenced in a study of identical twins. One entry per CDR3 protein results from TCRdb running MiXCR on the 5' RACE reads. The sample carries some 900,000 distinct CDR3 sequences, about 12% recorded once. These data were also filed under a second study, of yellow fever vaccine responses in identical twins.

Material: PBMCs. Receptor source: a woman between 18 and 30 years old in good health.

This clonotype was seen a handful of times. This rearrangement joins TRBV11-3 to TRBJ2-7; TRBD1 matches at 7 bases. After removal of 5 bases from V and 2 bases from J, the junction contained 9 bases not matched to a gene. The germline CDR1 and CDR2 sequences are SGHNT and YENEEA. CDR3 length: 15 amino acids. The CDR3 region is CASSPQQGFAYEQYF. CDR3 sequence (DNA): TGTGCCAGCAGCCCCCAACAGGGGTTCGCCTACGAGCAGTACTTC.

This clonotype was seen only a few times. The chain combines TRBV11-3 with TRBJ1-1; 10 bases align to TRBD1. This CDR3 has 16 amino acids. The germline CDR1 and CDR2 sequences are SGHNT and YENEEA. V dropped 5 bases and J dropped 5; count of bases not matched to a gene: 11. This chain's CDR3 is CASSTNSGTGVTEAFF. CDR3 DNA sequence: TGTGCCAGCAGCACAAACTCCGGGACAGGGGTTACTGAAGCTTTCTTT.

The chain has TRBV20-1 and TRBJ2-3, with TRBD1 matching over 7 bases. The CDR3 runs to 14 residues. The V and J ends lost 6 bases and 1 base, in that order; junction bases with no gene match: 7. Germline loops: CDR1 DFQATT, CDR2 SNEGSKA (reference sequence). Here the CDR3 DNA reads TGCAGTGCACGAACAGGGGCCGGCACAGATACGCAGTATTTT. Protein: CSARTGAGTDTQYF.

CDR3 DNA: TGTGCCAGCAGCCCTAAGCACACAGATACGCAGTATTTT. The encoded protein is CASSPKHTDTQYF. The chain combines TRBV3-1 with TRBJ2-3, with unresolved D. There are 13 residues in the CDR3. The germline V gene encodes CDR1 LGHDT and CDR2 YNNKEL (reference sequence). V gave up 4 bases and J gave up 2 bases, with 7 bases separating them.

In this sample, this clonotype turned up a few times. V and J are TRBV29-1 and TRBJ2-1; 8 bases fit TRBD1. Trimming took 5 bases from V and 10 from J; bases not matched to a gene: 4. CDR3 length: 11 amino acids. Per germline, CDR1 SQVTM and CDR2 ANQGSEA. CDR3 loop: CSVFQGAEQFF. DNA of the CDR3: TGCAGCGTTTTTCAGGGGGCGGAGCAGTTCTTC.

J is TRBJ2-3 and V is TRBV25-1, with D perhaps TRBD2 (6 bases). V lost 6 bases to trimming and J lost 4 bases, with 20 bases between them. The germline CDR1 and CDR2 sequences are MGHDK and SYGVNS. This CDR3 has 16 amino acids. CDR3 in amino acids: CASRGGGKRVADTQYF. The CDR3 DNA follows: TGTGCCAGCAGGGGTGGCGGGAAGAGGGTAGCAGATACGCAGTATTTT.

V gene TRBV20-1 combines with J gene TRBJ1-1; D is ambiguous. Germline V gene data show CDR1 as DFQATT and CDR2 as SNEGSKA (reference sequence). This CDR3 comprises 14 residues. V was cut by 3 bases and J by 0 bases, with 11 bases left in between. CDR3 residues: CSARVGPVNTEAFF. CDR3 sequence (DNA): TGCAGTGCTAGGGTTGGACCCGTGAACACTGAAGCTTTCTTT.

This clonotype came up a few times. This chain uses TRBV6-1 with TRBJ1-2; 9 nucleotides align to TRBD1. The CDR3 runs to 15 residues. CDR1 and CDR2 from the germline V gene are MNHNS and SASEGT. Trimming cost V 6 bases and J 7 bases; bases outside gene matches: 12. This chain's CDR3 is CASSSSQRQGGGYTF. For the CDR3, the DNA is TGTGCCAGCAGCTCGTCGCAACGACAGGGGGGTGGCTACACCTTC.

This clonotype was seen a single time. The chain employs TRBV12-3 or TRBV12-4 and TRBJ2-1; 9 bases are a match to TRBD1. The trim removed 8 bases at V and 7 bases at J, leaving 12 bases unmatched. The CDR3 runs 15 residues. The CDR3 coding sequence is TGTGCCAGCGGGGGGACAGGGCAGTTGAGGAATGAGCAGTTCTTC. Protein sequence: CASGGTGQLRNEQFF.

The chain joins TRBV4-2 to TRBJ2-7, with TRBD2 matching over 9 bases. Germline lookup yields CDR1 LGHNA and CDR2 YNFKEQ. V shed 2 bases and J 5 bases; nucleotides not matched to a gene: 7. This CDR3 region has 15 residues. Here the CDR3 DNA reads TGTGCCAGCAGCCAAATAGCGGGAGCCATCCACGAGCAGTACTTC. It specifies CASSQIAGAIHEQYF.

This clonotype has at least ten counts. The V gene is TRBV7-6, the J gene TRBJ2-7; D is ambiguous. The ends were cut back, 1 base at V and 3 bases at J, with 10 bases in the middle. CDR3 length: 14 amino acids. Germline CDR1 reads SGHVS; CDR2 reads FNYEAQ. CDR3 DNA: TGTGCCAGCAGCTTAGGGGGATCCGGCTACGAGCAGTACTTC. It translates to CASSLGGSGYEQYF.

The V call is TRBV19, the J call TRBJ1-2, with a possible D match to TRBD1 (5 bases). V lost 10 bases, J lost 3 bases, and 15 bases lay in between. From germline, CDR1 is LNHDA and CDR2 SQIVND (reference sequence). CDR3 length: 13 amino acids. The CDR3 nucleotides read TGTGCCACCAGGGACCTCCCCTACTATGGCTACACCTTC. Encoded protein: CATRDLPYYGYTF.

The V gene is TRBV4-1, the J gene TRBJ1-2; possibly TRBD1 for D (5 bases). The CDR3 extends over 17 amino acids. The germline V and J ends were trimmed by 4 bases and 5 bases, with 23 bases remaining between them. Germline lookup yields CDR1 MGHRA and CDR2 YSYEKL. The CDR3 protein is CASSPLLSARVWYGYTF. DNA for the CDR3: TGCGCCAGCAGCCCCCTCCTCTCGGCCAGGGTATGGTATGGCTACACCTTC.

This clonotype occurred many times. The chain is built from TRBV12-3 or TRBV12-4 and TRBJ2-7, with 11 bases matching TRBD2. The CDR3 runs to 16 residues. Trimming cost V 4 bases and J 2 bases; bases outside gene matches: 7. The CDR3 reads CASSWGSGRAAYEQYF. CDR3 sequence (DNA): TGTGCCAGCAGTTGGGGTAGCGGGAGGGCGGCCTACGAGCAGTACTTC.

The CDR3 is CASHDREISGANVLTF. CDR3 sequence (DNA): TGTGCCAGCCATGACAGGGAGATATCTGGGGCCAACGTCCTGACTTTC. The V and J genes are TRBV6-4 and TRBJ2-6; 7 bases fit TRBD1. J gave up 1 base and V 8 bases, and 8 bases lay outside the gene matches. CDR3 length: 16 residues. From germline, CDR1 is MRHNA and CDR2 SNTAGT.

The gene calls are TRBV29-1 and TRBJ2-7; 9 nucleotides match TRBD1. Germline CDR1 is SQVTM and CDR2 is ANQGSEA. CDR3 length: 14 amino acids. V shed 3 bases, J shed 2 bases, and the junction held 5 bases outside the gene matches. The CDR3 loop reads CSVDPGQGTYEQYF. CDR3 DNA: TGCAGCGTTGATCCGGGACAGGGAACCTACGAGCAGTACTTC.

The CDR3 protein is CSAPQDRVNGYTF. The CDR3 DNA follows: TGCAGTGCCCCCCAGGACAGGGTTAATGGCTACACCTTC. The rearrangement links TRBV20-1 to TRBJ1-2, with TRBD1 matching over 8 bases. V lost 6 bases, J lost 6 bases, and 9 bases stayed unmatched. The CDR3 has 13 amino acids. In germline, CDR1 is DFQATT, CDR2 SNEGSKA (reference sequence).